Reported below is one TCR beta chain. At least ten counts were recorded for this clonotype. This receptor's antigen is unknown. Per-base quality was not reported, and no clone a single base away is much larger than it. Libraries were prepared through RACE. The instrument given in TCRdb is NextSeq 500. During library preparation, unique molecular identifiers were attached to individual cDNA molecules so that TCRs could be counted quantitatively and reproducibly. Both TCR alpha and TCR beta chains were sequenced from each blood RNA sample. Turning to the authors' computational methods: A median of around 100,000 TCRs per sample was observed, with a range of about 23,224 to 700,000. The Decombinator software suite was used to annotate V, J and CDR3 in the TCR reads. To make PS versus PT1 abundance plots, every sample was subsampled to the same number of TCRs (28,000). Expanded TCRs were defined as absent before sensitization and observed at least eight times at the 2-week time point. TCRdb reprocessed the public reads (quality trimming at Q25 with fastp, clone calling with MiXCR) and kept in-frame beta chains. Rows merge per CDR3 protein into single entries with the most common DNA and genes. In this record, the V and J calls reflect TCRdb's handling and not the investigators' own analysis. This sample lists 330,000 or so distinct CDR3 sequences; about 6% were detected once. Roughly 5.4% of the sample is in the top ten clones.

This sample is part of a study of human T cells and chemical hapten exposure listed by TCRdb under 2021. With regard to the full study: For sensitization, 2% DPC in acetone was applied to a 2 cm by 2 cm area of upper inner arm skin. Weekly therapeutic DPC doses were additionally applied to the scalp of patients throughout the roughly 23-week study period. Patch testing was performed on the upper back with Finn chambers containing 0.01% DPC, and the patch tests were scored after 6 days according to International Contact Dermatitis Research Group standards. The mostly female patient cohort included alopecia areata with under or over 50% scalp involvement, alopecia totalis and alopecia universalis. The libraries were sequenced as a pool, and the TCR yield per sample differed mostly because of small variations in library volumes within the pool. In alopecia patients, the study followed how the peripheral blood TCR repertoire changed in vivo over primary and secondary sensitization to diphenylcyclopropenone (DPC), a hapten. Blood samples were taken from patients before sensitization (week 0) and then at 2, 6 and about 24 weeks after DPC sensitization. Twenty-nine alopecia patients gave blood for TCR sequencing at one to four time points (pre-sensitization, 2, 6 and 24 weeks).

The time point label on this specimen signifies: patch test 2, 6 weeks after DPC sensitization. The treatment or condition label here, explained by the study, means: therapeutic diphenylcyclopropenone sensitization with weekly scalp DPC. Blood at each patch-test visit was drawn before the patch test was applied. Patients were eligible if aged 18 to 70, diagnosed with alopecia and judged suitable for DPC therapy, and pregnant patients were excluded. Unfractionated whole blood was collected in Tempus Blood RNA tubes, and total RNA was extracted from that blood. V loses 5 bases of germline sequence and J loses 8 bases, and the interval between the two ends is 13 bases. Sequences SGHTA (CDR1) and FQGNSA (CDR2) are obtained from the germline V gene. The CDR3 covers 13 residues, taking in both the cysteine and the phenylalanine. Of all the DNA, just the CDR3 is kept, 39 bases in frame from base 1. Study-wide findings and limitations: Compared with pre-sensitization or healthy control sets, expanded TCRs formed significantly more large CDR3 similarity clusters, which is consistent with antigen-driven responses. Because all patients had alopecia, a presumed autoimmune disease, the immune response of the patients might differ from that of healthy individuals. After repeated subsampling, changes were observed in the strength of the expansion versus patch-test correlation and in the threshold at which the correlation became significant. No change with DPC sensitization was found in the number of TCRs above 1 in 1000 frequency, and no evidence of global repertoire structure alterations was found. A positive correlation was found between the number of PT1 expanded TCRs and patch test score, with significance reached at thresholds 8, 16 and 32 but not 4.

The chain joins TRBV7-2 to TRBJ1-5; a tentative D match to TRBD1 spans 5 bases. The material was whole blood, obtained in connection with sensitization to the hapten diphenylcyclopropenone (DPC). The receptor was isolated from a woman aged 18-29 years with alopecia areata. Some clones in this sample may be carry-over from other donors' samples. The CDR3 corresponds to CASSRDRGEPQHF. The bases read TGTGCCAGCAGCCGGGACCGGGGCGAGCCCCAGCATTTT. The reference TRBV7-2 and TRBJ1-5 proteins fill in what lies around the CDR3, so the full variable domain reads GAGVSQSPSNKVTEKGKDVELRCDPISGHTALYWYRQSLGQGLEFLIYFQGNSAPDKSGLPSDRFSAERTGGSVSTLTIQRTQQEDSAVYLCASSRDRGEPQHFGDGTRLSIL.